The entry that follows covers one T cell receptor beta chain sequence. Clones were sequenced by immunoSEQ multiplex PCR, and TCRdb holds only the in-frame ones, with some missing. The sample yields some 130,000 clones, approximately 83% seen once. The data originate from a study of cytotoxic CD8 clonotypes in ibrutinib-treated CLL. V trimming: 10 bases; J trimming: 0 bases; junction bases outside the gene matches: 11. The CDR3 covers 15 residues. Germline CDR1 is MDHEN and CDR2 is SYDVKM. The TCR sequence derives from a human donor with chronic lymphocytic leukemia. The sequences come from PBMCs, collected after 24 months of ibrutinib treatment. This sequence joins TRBV28 and TRBJ1-1; 7 bases are a match to TRBD1. The CDR3 bases are TGTGCCACTATTAAAGGGGGCGGTATGAACACTGAAGCTTTCTTT. Translation gives CATIKGGGMNTEAFF.